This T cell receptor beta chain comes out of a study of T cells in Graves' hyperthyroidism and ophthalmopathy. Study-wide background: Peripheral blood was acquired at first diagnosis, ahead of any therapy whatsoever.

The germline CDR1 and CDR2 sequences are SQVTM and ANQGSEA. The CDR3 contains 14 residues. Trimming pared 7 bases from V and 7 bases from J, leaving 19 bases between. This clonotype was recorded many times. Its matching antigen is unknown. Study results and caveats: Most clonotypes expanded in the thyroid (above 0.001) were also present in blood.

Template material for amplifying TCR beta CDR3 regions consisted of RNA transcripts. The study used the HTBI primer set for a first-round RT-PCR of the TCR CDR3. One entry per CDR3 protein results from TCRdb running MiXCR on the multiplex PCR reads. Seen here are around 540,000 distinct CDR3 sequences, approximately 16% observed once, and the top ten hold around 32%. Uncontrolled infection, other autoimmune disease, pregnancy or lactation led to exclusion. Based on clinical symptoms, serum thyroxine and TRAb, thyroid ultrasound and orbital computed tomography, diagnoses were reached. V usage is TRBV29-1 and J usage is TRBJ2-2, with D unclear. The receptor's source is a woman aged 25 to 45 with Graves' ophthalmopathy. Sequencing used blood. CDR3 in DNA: TGCAGCGCCCCCCGGGTAGGGCAGGACGGGGAGCTGTTTTTT. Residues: CSAPRVGQDGELFF.